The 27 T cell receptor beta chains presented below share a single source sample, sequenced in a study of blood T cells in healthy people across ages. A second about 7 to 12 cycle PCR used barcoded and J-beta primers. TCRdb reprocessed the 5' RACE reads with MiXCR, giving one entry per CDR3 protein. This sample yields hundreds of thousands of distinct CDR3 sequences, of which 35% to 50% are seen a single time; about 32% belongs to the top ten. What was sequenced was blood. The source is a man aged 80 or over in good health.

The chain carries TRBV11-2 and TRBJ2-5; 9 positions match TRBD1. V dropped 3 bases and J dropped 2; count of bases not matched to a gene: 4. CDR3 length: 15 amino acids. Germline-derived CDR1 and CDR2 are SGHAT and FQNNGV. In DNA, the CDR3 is TGTGCCAGCAGCTTCGCCGGGACAGGGCAAGAGACCCAGTACTTC. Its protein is CASSFAGTGQETQYF.

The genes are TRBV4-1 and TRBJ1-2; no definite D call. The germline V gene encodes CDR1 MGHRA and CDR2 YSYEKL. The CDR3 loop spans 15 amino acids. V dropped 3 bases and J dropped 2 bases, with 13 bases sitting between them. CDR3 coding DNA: TGCGCCAGCAGCCAGGCGCAGGTCGGGAACTATGGCTACACCTTC. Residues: CASSQAQVGNYGYTF.

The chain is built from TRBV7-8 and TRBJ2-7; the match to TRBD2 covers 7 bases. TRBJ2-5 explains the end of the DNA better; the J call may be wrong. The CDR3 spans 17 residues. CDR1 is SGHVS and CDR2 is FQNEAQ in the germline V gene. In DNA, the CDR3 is TGTGCCAGCAGCTCCTCTTCTCGAGCGGGGAGTAAAGAGACCCAGTACTTC. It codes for CASSSSSRAGSKETQYF.

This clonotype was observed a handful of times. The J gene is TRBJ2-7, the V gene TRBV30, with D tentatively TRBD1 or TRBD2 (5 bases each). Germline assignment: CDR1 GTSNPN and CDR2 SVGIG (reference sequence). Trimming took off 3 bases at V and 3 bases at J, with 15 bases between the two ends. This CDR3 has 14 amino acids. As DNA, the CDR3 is TGTGCCTGGAGAGGGGACCGCTACTTCTACGAGCAGTACTTC. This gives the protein CAWRGDRYFYEQYF. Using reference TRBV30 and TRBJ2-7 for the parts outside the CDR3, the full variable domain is SQTIHQWPATLVQPVGSPLSLECTVEGTSNPNLYWYRQAAGRGLQLLFYSVGIGQISSEVPQNLSASRPQDRQFILSSKKLLLSDSGFYLCAWRGDRYFYEQYFGPGTRLTVT.

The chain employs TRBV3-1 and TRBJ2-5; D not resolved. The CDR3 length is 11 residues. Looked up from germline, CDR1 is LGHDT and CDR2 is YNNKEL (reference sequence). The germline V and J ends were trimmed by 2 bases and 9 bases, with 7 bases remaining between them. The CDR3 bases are TGTGCCAGCAGCCAACCTGCGGCCCAGTACTTC. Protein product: CASSQPAAQYF.

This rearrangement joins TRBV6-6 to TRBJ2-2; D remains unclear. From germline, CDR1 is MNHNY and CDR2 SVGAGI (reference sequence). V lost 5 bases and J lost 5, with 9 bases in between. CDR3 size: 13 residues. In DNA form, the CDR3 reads TGTGCCAGCAGTATCAAGAGGACCGGGGAGCTGTTTTTT. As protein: CASSIKRTGELFF.

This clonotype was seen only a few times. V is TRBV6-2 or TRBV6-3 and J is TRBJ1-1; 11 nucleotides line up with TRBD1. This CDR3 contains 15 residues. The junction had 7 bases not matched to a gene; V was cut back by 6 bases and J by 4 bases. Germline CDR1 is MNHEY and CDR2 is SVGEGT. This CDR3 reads CASRSTGTGGTEAFF. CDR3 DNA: TGTGCCAGCAGATCTACCGGGACAGGGGGCACTGAAGCTTTCTTT.

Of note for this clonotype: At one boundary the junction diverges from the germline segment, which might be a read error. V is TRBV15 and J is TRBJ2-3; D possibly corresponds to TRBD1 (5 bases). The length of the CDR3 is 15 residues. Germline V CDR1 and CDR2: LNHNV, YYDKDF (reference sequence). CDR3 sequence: CATGQGKGITDTQYF. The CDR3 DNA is TGTGCCACCGGGCAGGGAAAGGGTATCACAGACACGCAGTATTTT.

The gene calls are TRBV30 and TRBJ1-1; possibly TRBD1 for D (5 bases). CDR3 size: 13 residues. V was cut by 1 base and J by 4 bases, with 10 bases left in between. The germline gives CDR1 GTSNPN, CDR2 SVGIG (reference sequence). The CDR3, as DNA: TGTGCCTGGAGTGAAGGGACTATCACTGAAGCTTTCTTT. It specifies CAWSEGTITEAFF.

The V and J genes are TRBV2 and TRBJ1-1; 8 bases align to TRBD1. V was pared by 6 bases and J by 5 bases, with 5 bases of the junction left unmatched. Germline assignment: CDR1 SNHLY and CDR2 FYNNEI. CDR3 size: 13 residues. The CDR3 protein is CASSTGGFTEAFF. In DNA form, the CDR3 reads TGTGCCAGCAGCACAGGGGGGTTTACTGAAGCTTTCTTT.

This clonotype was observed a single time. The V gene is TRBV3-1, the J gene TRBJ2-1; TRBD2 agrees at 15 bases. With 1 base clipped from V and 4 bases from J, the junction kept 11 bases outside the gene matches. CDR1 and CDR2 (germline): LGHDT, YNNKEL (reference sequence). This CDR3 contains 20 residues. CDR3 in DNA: TGTGCCAGCAGCCAAGTTTGGGGGACTAGCGGGAGGACGACATACAATGAGCAGTTCTTC. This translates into CASSQVWGTSGRTTYNEQFF.

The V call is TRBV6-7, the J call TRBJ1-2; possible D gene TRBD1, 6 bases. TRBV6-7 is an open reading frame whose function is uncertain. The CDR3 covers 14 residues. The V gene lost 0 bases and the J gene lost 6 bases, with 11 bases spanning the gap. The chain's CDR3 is CASSYSDSRDGYTF. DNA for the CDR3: TGTGCCAGCAGTTACTCGGACAGTAGAGATGGCTACACCTTC.

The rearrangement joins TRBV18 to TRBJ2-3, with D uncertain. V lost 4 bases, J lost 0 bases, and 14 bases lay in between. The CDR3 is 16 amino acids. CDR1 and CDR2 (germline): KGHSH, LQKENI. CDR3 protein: CASSRIPGPSTDTQYF. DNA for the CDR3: TGTGCCAGCTCACGTATTCCGGGTCCAAGCACAGATACGCAGTATTTT.

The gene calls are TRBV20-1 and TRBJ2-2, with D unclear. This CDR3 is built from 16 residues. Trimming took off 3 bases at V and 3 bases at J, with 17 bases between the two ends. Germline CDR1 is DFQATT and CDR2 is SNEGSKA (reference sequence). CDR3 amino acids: CSASPSSALDTGELFF. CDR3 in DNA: TGCAGTGCTAGTCCCTCCTCCGCCTTGGACACCGGGGAGCTGTTTTTT.

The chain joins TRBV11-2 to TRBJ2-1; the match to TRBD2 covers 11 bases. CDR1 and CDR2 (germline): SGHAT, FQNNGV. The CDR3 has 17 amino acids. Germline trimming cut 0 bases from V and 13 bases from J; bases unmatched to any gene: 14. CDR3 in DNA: TGTGCCAGCAGCTTAGAAATAGGGACTAGCGGACAAGAGACCCAGTTCTTC. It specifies CASSLEIGTSGQETQFF.

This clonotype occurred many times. CDR3 sequence (DNA): TGTGCCAGCAGCGATAGGTCTTCTGGGGCCAACGTCCTGACTTTC. It is translated as CASSDRSSGANVLTF. The rearrangement links TRBV6-2 or TRBV6-3 to TRBJ2-6, with no clear D. Germline values: CDR1 MNHEY, CDR2 SVGEGT. The CDR3 is 15 residues long. Between the trimmed V and J ends, which lost 6 bases and 1 base, there was a span of 10 bases.

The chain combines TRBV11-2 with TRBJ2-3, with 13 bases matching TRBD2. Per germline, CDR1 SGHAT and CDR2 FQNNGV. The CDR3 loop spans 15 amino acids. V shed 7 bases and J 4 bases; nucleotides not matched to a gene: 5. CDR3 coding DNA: TGTGCCAGCACCGTGACTAGCGGGGGGCCAGATACGCAGTATTTT. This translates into CASTVTSGGPDTQYF.

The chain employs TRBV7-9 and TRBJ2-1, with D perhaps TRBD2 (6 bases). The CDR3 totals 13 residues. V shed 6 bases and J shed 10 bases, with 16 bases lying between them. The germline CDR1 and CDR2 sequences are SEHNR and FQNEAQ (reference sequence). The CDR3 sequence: CASSRRDVGEQFF. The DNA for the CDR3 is TGTGCCAGCAGTCGGCGGGACGTCGGGGAGCAGTTCTTC.

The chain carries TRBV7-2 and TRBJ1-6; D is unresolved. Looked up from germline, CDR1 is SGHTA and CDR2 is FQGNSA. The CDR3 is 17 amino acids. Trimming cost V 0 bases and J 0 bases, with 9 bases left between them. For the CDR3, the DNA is TGTGCCAGCAGCTTAGCAGCGGCCCACTCCTATAATTCACCCCTCCACTTT. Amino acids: CASSLAAAHSYNSPLHF.

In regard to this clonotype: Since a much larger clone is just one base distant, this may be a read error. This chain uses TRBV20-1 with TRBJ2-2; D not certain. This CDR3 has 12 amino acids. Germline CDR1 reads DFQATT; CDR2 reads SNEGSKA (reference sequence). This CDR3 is CGATSSTGELFF. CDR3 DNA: TGCGGTGCCACGTCTAGCACCGGGGAGCTGTTTTTT.

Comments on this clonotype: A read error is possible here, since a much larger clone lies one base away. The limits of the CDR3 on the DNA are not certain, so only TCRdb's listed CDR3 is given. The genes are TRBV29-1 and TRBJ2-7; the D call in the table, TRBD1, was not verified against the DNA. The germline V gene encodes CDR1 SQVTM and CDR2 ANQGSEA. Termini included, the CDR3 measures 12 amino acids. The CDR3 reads CSVGTGTYERYF.

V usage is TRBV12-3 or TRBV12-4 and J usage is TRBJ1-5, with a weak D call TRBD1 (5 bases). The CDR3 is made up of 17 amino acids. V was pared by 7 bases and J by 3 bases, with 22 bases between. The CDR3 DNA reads TGTGCCAGCACAAATTCCGGTGGGGGAGTCGCCAATCAGCCCCAGCATTTT. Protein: CASTNSGGGVANQPQHF.

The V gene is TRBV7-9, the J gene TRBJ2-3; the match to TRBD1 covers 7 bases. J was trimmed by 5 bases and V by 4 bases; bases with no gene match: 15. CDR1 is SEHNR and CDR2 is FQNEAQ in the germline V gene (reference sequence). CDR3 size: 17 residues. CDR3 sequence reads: CASSSYRPTGKGDTQYF. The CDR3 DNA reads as TGTGCCAGCAGCTCCTACCGCCCGACAGGGAAGGGAGATACGCAGTATTTT.

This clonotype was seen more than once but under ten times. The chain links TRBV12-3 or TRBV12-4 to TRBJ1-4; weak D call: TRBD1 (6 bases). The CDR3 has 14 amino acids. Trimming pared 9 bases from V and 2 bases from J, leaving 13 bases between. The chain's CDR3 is CASKTGQTNEKLFF. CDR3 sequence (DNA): TGTGCCAGTAAAACAGGGCAGACTAATGAAAAACTGTTTTTT.

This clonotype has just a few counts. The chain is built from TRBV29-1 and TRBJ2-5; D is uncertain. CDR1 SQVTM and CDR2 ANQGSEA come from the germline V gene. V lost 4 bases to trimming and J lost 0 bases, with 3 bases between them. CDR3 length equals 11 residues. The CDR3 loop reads CSVADQETQYF. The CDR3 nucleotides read TGCAGCGTTGCAGACCAAGAGACCCAGTACTTC.

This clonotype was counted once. CDR3 loop: CASSLGATGGGTEAFF. The CDR3 nucleotides read TGTGCCAGCAGCCTAGGGGCCACAGGGGGCGGCACTGAAGCTTTCTTT. V and J are TRBV7-9 and TRBJ1-1; 9 nucleotides align to TRBD1. This CDR3 region has 16 residues. The V gene's germline CDR1 is SEHNR and CDR2 FQNEAQ (reference sequence). Trimming took 5 bases from V and 4 from J; bases not matched to a gene: 11. Combining the CDR3 with reference TRBV7-9 and TRBJ1-1 gives the whole variable domain DTGVSQNPRHKITKRGQNVTFRCDPISEHNRLYWYRQTLGQGPEFLTYFQNEAQLEKSRLLSDRFSAERPKGSFSTLEIQRTEQGDSAMYLCASSLGATGGGTEAFFGQGTRLTVV.

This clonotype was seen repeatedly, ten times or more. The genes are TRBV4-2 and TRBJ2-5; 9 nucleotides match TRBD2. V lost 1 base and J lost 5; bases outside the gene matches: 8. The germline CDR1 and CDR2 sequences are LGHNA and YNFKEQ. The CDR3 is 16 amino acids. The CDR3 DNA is TGTGCCAGCAGCCAAGTTGTAGCGGGAGCGGGGGAGACCCAGTACTTC. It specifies CASSQVVAGAGETQYF.